A selection of T cell receptor beta chains follows, all from one sample in a study of CD8 T cells in ankylosing spondylitis. One entry per CDR3 protein results from TCRdb running MiXCR on the 5' RACE reads. The data contain around 490,000 distinct CDR3 sequences, 5.3% of them seen just once; the ten biggest clones take up roughly 3.2%. Source material: blood, either unsorted or a sorted T cell fraction (not recorded which). These receptors came from a male donor with ankylosing spondylitis. Both conserved end residues are part of each CDR3. A D gene is named only where the DNA matches it firmly. The listing skips clone size in some rows; elsewhere it reads once, few, many or a size class.

v_gene: TRBV29-1; j_gene: TRBJ2-3; d_gene: TRBD2; abundance: many; CDR3nt: TGCAGCGCCGGGGGGGCTAGCGGGACCACAGATACGCAGTATTTT; CDR3aa: CSAGGASGTTDTQYF
v_gene: TRBV20-1; j_gene: TRBJ2-7; d_gene: -; abundance: many; CDR3nt: TGCAGTGCTAGTCCCAGGACGCTTCCCTACGAGCAGTACTTC; CDR3aa: CSASPRTLPYEQYF
v_gene: TRBV29-1; j_gene: TRBJ1-5; d_gene: TRBD1; abundance: many; CDR3nt: TGCAGCGTACAGGGGGCATGGAATCAGCCCCAGCATTTT; CDR3aa: CSVQGAWNQPQHF
v_gene: TRBV20-1; j_gene: TRBJ2-1; d_gene: TRBD1; abundance: many; CDR3nt: TGCAGTGCTCGGGACAGGCTCTTGGGGTTCAATGAGCAGTTCTTC; CDR3aa: CSARDRLLGFNEQFF
v_gene: TRBV10-3; j_gene: TRBJ2-7; d_gene: TRBD2; abundance: many; CDR3nt: TGTGCCATCAGTGCTAGTTTGGGGGGACTAGCTCGCGAGCAGTACTTC; CDR3aa: CAISASLGGLAREQYF
v_gene: TRBV7-2; j_gene: TRBJ1-5; d_gene: -; abundance: many; CDR3nt: TGTGCCAGCAGCCTTATGGACAGATCTCAGCCCCAGCATTTT; CDR3aa: CASSLMDRSQPQHF
v_gene: TRBV7-2; j_gene: TRBJ2-5; d_gene: TRBD1; abundance: few; CDR3nt: TGTGCCAGCAGCTCGACAGGGGGCAGGGAGACCCAGTACTTC; CDR3aa: CASSSTGGRETQYF
v_gene: TRBV28; j_gene: TRBJ1-6; d_gene: -; abundance: many; CDR3nt: TGTGCCAGCAGTCCGAGGGACCGCGATTCACCCCTCCACTTT; CDR3aa: CASSPRDRDSPLHF
v_gene: TRBV11-2; j_gene: TRBJ2-3; d_gene: -; abundance: few; CDR3nt: TGTGCCAGCAGCCCCGGACAGTCGGCAGATACGCAGTATTTT; CDR3aa: CASSPGQSADTQYF
v_gene: TRBV7-2; j_gene: TRBJ2-7; d_gene: -; abundance: many; CDR3nt: TGTGCCAGCAGCTCCGGGACGGCTGGCTACGAGCAGTACTTC; CDR3aa: CASSSGTAGYEQYF
v_gene: TRBV15; j_gene: TRBJ2-7; d_gene: -; abundance: few; CDR3nt: TGTGCCACCAGCAGGCAGCGGAGCCGGAGCTACGAGCAGTACTTC; CDR3aa: CATSRQRSRSYEQYF
v_gene: TRBV4-3; j_gene: TRBJ2-7; d_gene: -; abundance: many; CDR3nt: TGCGCCAGCAGCCAAGATGCCCTAACCTACGAGCAGTACTTC; CDR3aa: CASSQDALTYEQYF
v_gene: TRBV18; j_gene: TRBJ1-3; d_gene: -; abundance: -; CDR3nt: TGTGCCAGCTCACAGGGAGCTGTTACTGGAAACACCATATATTTT; CDR3aa: CASSQGAVTGNTIYF
v_gene: TRBV12-3/TRBV12-4; j_gene: TRBJ1-2; d_gene: -; abundance: many; CDR3nt: TGTGCCAGCAGTTTAAGAGGGGCTGGCTACACCTTC; CDR3aa: CASSLRGAGYTF
v_gene: TRBV20-1; j_gene: TRBJ1-5; d_gene: -; abundance: many; CDR3nt: TGCAGTGCTCAGCGGGGGGAGAGTCAGCCCCAGCATTTT; CDR3aa: CSAQRGESQPQHF
v_gene: TRBV15; j_gene: TRBJ1-4; d_gene: -; abundance: many; CDR3nt: TGTGCCACCAGCAGCCCCGTGGCGGGGCTTAATGAAAAACTGTTTTTT; CDR3aa: CATSSPVAGLNEKLFF
v_gene: TRBV20-1; j_gene: TRBJ2-3; d_gene: TRBD2; abundance: many; CDR3nt: TGCAGTGCTAGTTCGGGACTAGCGGGGAACACAGATACGCAGTATTTT; CDR3aa: CSASSGLAGNTDTQYF
v_gene: TRBV12-3/TRBV12-4; j_gene: TRBJ2-7; d_gene: -; abundance: many; CDR3nt: TGTGCCAGCGGGACAGAGCAGTACTTC; CDR3aa: CASGTEQYF
v_gene: TRBV27; j_gene: TRBJ1-2; d_gene: -; abundance: many; CDR3nt: TGTGCTCGACCAGGGGAAGGCTACACCTTC; CDR3aa: CARPGEGYTF
v_gene: TRBV20-1; j_gene: TRBJ2-7; d_gene: TRBD1; abundance: many; CDR3nt: TGCAGTGCTAGTGGACAGGGAGGACTGATCGGCTACGAGCAGTACTTC; CDR3aa: CSASGQGGLIGYEQYF
v_gene: TRBV29-1; j_gene: TRBJ2-1; d_gene: TRBD1; abundance: many; CDR3nt: TGCAGCGTTGAAGGACAGGGCAGATACAATGAGCAGTTCTTC; CDR3aa: CSVEGQGRYNEQFF
v_gene: TRBV7-2; j_gene: TRBJ2-3; d_gene: -; abundance: many; CDR3nt: TGTGCCAGCAGCTTATGGAGCGCGAGCACAGATACGCAGTATTTT; CDR3aa: CASSLWSASTDTQYF
v_gene: TRBV5-1; j_gene: TRBJ2-2; d_gene: -; abundance: many; CDR3nt: TGCGCCAGCATGTCGACCGAGGGGGACACCGGGGAGCTGTTTTTT; CDR3aa: CASMSTEGDTGELFF
v_gene: TRBV5-1; j_gene: TRBJ1-2; d_gene: TRBD1; abundance: -; CDR3nt: TGCGCCAGCAGCTTGGGGGACAGGGGGCCTGCTGGCTACACCTTC; CDR3aa: CASSLGDRGPAGYTF
v_gene: TRBV15; j_gene: TRBJ1-6; d_gene: TRBD1; abundance: many; CDR3nt: TGTGCCACCAGCAGGGAATACAGGGGTACTTCACCCCTCCACTTT; CDR3aa: CATSREYRGTSPLHF
v_gene: TRBV9; j_gene: TRBJ2-1; d_gene: -; abundance: many; CDR3nt: TGTGCCAGCAGCGTAGATGGTAGGACGAGCGTGTTCTTC; CDR3aa: CASSVDGRTSVFF
v_gene: TRBV9; j_gene: TRBJ1-2; d_gene: TRBD1; abundance: many; CDR3nt: TGTGCCAGCAGCGCCATAGACAGGGGGCCAGCCTATGGCTACACCTTC; CDR3aa: CASSAIDRGPAYGYTF
v_gene: TRBV7-9; j_gene: TRBJ2-1; d_gene: TRBD2; abundance: many; CDR3nt: TGTGCCAGCAGCTTTGGCGGGGGCAATGAGCAGTTCTTC; CDR3aa: CASSFGGGNEQFF
v_gene: TRBV5-1; j_gene: TRBJ2-3; d_gene: -; abundance: many; CDR3nt: TGCGCCAGCAGACGCCTACCTCCGGGACCGGCGTTAGATACGCAGTATTTT; CDR3aa: CASRRLPPGPALDTQYF
v_gene: TRBV20-1; j_gene: TRBJ2-3; d_gene: -; abundance: many; CDR3nt: TGCAGTGCTCGCTATTCTTCTAGCACAGATACGCAGTATTTT; CDR3aa: CSARYSSSTDTQYF
v_gene: TRBV15; j_gene: TRBJ1-5; d_gene: -; abundance: many; CDR3nt: TGTGCCACCAGCAGACGACCGCCGAATCAGCCCCAGCATTTT; CDR3aa: CATSRRPPNQPQHF
v_gene: TRBV7-2; j_gene: TRBJ2-7; d_gene: -; abundance: many; CDR3nt: TGTGCCAGCAGCTTAATGGGAAGCGAGCAGTACTTC; CDR3aa: CASSLMGSEQYF
v_gene: TRBV5-1; j_gene: TRBJ1-5; d_gene: -; abundance: many; CDR3nt: TGCGCCAGCAGCCCAGAGGGACATTTCAATCAGCCCCAGCATTTT; CDR3aa: CASSPEGHFNQPQHF
v_gene: TRBV7-2; j_gene: TRBJ1-2; d_gene: TRBD1; abundance: -; CDR3nt: TGTGCCAGCAGCTCGGACAGGGGGCCGGGCTATGGCTACACCTTC; CDR3aa: CASSSDRGPGYGYTF
v_gene: TRBV20-1; j_gene: TRBJ1-2; d_gene: TRBD1; abundance: many; CDR3nt: TGCAGTGCTAGAGTATTAGGGGACAGTCCCTACTATGGCTACACCTTC; CDR3aa: CSARVLGDSPYYGYTF
v_gene: TRBV27; j_gene: TRBJ2-1; d_gene: TRBD2; abundance: many; CDR3nt: TGTGCCATTCGACTAGCGAACAATGAGCAGTTCTTC; CDR3aa: CAIRLANNEQFF
v_gene: TRBV29-1; j_gene: TRBJ2-1; d_gene: -; abundance: many; CDR3nt: TGCAGCGTTTTTAGATACAATGAGCAGTTCTTC; CDR3aa: CSVFRYNEQFF
v_gene: TRBV12-3/TRBV12-4; j_gene: TRBJ1-2; d_gene: -; abundance: many; CDR3nt: TGTGCCAGCAGTTTCTCAGGGGCCTATGGCTACACCTTC; CDR3aa: CASSFSGAYGYTF
v_gene: TRBV11-2; j_gene: TRBJ2-3; d_gene: TRBD2; abundance: few; CDR3nt: TGTGCCAGCAGCTTAGTCGGCGCTAGCGGGGGAATCACAGATACGCAGTATTTT; CDR3aa: CASSLVGASGGITDTQYF
v_gene: TRBV18; j_gene: TRBJ2-7; d_gene: -; abundance: many; CDR3nt: TGTGCCAGCTCACCGGGTTACTTTGGGGAGCAGTACTTC; CDR3aa: CASSPGYFGEQYF
v_gene: TRBV7-2; j_gene: TRBJ2-7; d_gene: -; abundance: many; CDR3nt: TGTGCCAGCAGCCGACAGGGACTCCACGAGCAGTACTTC; CDR3aa: CASSRQGLHEQYF
v_gene: TRBV18; j_gene: TRBJ2-6; d_gene: -; abundance: few; CDR3nt: TGTGCCAGCTCGCGCGATCAGGGCTCTGGGGCCAACGTCCTGACTTTC; CDR3aa: CASSRDQGSGANVLTF
v_gene: TRBV5-1; j_gene: TRBJ1-2; d_gene: -; abundance: many; CDR3nt: TGCGCCAGCAGCGTCGATAGCACTAACTATGGCTACACCTTC; CDR3aa: CASSVDSTNYGYTF
v_gene: TRBV5-1; j_gene: TRBJ2-2; d_gene: -; abundance: many; CDR3nt: TGCGCCAGCAGCTTGGCCGATGGGTCGACCGGGGAGCTGTTTTTT; CDR3aa: CASSLADGSTGELFF
v_gene: TRBV5-1; j_gene: TRBJ2-2; d_gene: -; abundance: many; CDR3nt: TGCGCCAGCAGCTCCTTCACATTGAACCCCGGGGAGCTGTTTTTT; CDR3aa: CASSSFTLNPGELFF
v_gene: TRBV10-1; j_gene: TRBJ2-1; d_gene: -; abundance: few; CDR3nt: TGCGCCAGCAGTCACCCTGGGGAGGATGAGCAGTTCTTC; CDR3aa: CASSHPGEDEQFF